This note documents a single T cell receptor (beta chain) sequence. This sample is drawn from a study of control samples from healthy donors and cancer patients. Generated by immunoSEQ multiplex PCR, the TCRdb table keeps only in-frame clones and is missing some. The sample consists of roughly 26,000 clones, roughly 85% of them appearing once. CDR3 length: 13 residues. The V end lost 6 bases, the J end lost 4 bases, and 12 bases lay between the germline ends. This chain connects TRBV12-3 or TRBV12-4 to TRBJ2-5, with D perhaps TRBD1 (6 bases). This clonotype was sampled from a woman in her sixties with head and neck cancer. Sequences were obtained from PBMCs. This chain's CDR3 is CASRVGQLETQYF. DNA of the CDR3: TGTGCCAGCAGGGTGGGACAACTAGAGACCCAGTACTTC.